A selection of T cell receptor beta chains follows, all from one sample in a study of shared clonotypes between healthy human individuals. Only in-frame clones appear in the TCRdb table, and some are missing; sequencing was by immunoSEQ multiplex PCR. The sample gives 2 million to 3 million clones, over 85% of which show up once; 0.36% is in the top ten. Sequenced input: naive CD4+ T cells from PBMCs. These receptors all stem from a man aged 18 to 35 in good health. Some clones in this sample may be carry-over from other donors' samples. CDR3s include the opening cysteine and the closing phenylalanine or tryptophan. D genes are given only for firm matches. Some rows mark clone size as missing; the rest say once, few, many or name a class of expanded clone.

>TRBJ2-7|TRBD2|TRBV7-9|once
TGTGCCAGCAGCCCGAGGGCGGGAGGGCCCTACGAGCAGTACTTC
CASSPRAGGPYEQYF
>TRBJ1-4|.|TRBV29-1|.
TGCAGCGTTGATTTCACGGACGCAACTAATGAAAAACTGTTTTTT
CSVDFTDATNEKLFF
>TRBJ2-5|TRBD1|TRBV6-6|.
TGTGCCAGCACTCCCACCCAGGGACAGTCAGCTAGGTACTTC
CASTPTQGQSARYF
>TRBJ2-7|.|TRBV5-1|.
TGCGCCAGCAGCTTGGCCCTCGGGTTCCGGGAGCAGTACTTC
CASSLALGFREQYF
>TRBJ2-7|.|TRBV19|once
TGTGCCAGTAGTATTCCGGGTGAGGAGCAGTACTTC
CASSIPGEEQYF
>TRBJ1-1|.|TRBV6-6|.
TGTGCCAGCAGTTACTCGAGGAGCATTAACACTGAAGCTTTCTTT
CASSYSRSINTEAFF
>TRBJ1-3|.|TRBV2|once
TGTGCCAGCAGTGAAATGGGCAGGTCCCGTGGAAACACCATATATTTT
CASSEMGRSRGNTIYF
>TRBJ1-2|TRBD1|TRBV5-4|.
TGTGCCAGCAGCTCTTCAGGGGGAAGGGATGGCTACACCTTC
CASSSSGGRDGYTF
>TRBJ1-5|.|TRBV30|.
TGTGCCTGGAGTGAAGGAGATTTTAGCAATCAGCCCCAGCATTTT
CAWSEGDFSNQPQHF
>TRBJ2-1|.|TRBV5-4|.
TGTGCCAGCAGCTTGCTAGCCGACGAGCAGTTCTTC
CASSLLADEQFF
>TRBJ2-7|TRBD2|TRBV7-9|.
TGTGCCAGCAGCTTCAGCGGGAGAGGAAACGAGCAGTACTTC
CASSFSGRGNEQYF
>TRBJ1-2|TRBD1|TRBV4-1|.
TGCGCCAGCAGCCAAGGGTCGGGACAGGAGAACTATGGCTACACCTTC
CASSQGSGQENYGYTF
>TRBJ1-2|TRBD1|TRBV28|.
TGTGCCAGCAGAAGACAGGGAGGGGACTATGGCTACACCTTC
CASRRQGGDYGYTF
>TRBJ1-4|.|TRBV7-2|.
TGTGCCAGCAGCCTCCCACAGGAAAAACTGTTTTTT
CASSLPQEKLFF
>TRBJ2-1|TRBD1|TRBV7-8|.
TGTGCCAGCAGCCGGACAGGGGCGAGCTCCTACAATGAGCAGTTCTTC
CASSRTGASSYNEQFF
>TRBJ2-3|.|TRBV5-1|.
TGCGCCAGCTCAACAGCTAGCACAGATACGCAGTATTTT
CASSTASTDTQYF
>TRBJ2-1|TRBD2|TRBV27|.
TGTGCCAGCAGTTTCAAGCCTAGCGGAAACAATGAGCAGTTCTTC
CASSFKPSGNNEQFF
>TRBJ2-5|TRBD1|TRBV11-3|.
TGTGCCAGCAGCTTATCCCAAAAGGACAGGTGGTGGTACCAAGAGACCCAGTACTTC
CASSLSQKDRWWYQETQYF
>TRBJ2-3|TRBD2|TRBV4-2|.
TGTGCCAGCAGCCAAACGGCGGGAGGGCTGTTCCCAGATACGCAGTATTTT
CASSQTAGGLFPDTQYF
>TRBJ2-5|.|TRBV7-9|.
TGTGCCAGCAGCTTTTCTCTTTTGATGGAGACCCAGTACTTC
CASSFSLLMETQYF
>TRBJ2-1|TRBD2|TRBV5-1|.
TGCGCCAGCAGCAGGGGACTAGCGGATAGCAATGAGCAGTTCTTC
CASSRGLADSNEQFF
>TRBJ2-5|.|TRBV5-1|.
TGCGCCAGCAGCCCGGGGAGACAGGATCTCCAAGAGACCCAGTACTTC
CASSPGRQDLQETQYF
>TRBJ1-5|.|TRBV19|.
TGTGCCAGTAGTCGTGACACGCTGCTTAGCAATCAGCCCCAGCATTTT
CASSRDTLLSNQPQHF
>TRBJ1-4|.|TRBV19|few
TGTGCCAGTACGGGTCCACCTAATGAAAAACTGTTTTTT
CASTGPPNEKLFF
>TRBJ1-5|.|TRBV28|.
TGTGCCAGCAAGGGGAGTTATAGCAATCAGCCCCAGCATTTT
CASKGSYSNQPQHF
>TRBJ2-7|.|TRBV6-1|.
TGTGCCAGCAATTGGGGTGAGCAGTACTTC
CASNWGEQYF
>TRBJ2-7|.|TRBV2|.
TGTGCCAGCAGCAGACTAGGGTGGAACGAGCAGTACTTC
CASSRLGWNEQYF
>TRBJ1-5|.|TRBV7-8|.
TGTGCCAGCAGCTTAGTTAACGGAGGCAATCAGCCCCAGCATTTT
CASSLVNGGNQPQHF
>TRBJ2-1|.|TRBV14|.
TGTGCCAGCAGCTGGGCCCTAGCTAGGTCCTACAATGAGCAGTTCTTC
CASSWALARSYNEQFF
>TRBJ1-4|.|TRBV6-1|.
TGTGCCAGCAGTGAAGTTGCGAGATGGGGGAAACTGTTTTTT
CASSEVARWGKLFF
>TRBJ2-7|.|TRBV4-2|.
TGTGCCAGCAGCCAAGAATTTCAGGGGCCCTACGAGCAGTACTTC
CASSQEFQGPYEQYF
>TRBJ2-5|TRBD1|TRBV6-1|.
TGTGCCAGCAGTGTCCTCGGGACAGGGGAAGAGACCCAGTACTTC
CASSVLGTGEETQYF
>TRBJ1-2|.|TRBV6-5|.
TGTACCAGCAGTTACGGCCGCCAGAGTAATGGCTACACCTTC
CTSSYGRQSNGYTF
>TRBJ2-7|TRBD2|TRBV28|.
TGTGCCAGCATACACTCTAGCGGGTACTACGAGCAGTACTTC
CASIHSSGYYEQYF
>TRBJ2-2|.|TRBV5-1|.
TGCGCCAGCAGCTTTGGGGGAGCGACCACCGGGGAGCTGTTTTTT
CASSFGGATTGELFF
>TRBJ2-3|TRBD1|TRBV5-1|.
TGCGCCAGCGGACTCGACAGGGTGTCAGGGGCTACGCAGTATTTT
CASGLDRVSGATQYF
>TRBJ2-1|.|TRBV2|.
TGTGCCAGCAGGAACGACAGGAGTCACAATGAGCAGTTCTTC
CASRNDRSHNEQFF
>TRBJ2-2|.|TRBV6-6|.
TGTGCCAGCAAGGTCGGTAGCGGCACCGGGGAGCTGTTTTTT
CASKVGSGTGELFF
>TRBJ2-6|.|TRBV5-8|.
TGTGCCAGCAGCTTGTTGGGTGGTGGGGCCAACGTCCTGACTTTC
CASSLLGGGANVLTF
>TRBJ2-7|TRBD2|TRBV7-2|.
TGTGCCAGCAGCTTATGGGGTAGCGGGAGCTCCTACGAGCAGTACTTC
CASSLWGSGSSYEQYF
>TRBJ2-5|.|TRBV30|.
TGTGCCTGGAGTGTACTAGCTGAGACCCAGTACTTC
CAWSVLAETQYF
>TRBJ1-2|TRBD1|TRBV28|.
TGTGCCAGCAGTTTTCCGACAGGGTTCGGCTACACCTTC
CASSFPTGFGYTF
>TRBJ1-1|.|TRBV6-4|.
TGTGCCAGCAGTACCCGACAGGAGTGGGCTTTCTTT
CASSTRQEWAFF
>TRBJ2-7|.|TRBV27|.
TGTGCCAGCAGTTTATCGTGGCCACCCTACGAGCAGTACTTC
CASSLSWPPYEQYF
>TRBJ1-1|.|TRBV5-1|.
TGCGCCAGCAGCTTGGACTCGATCGGGAACACTGAAGCTTTCTTT
CASSLDSIGNTEAFF
>TRBJ1-4|.|TRBV5-1|.
TGCGCCAGCAGCTTCCTGGCGGGGCATAATGAAAAACTGTTTTTT
CASSFLAGHNEKLFF
>TRBJ1-2|TRBD1|TRBV4-2|.
TGTGCCAGCAGCCAAGGGACAGGAGAGTACTATGGCTACACCTTC
CASSQGTGEYYGYTF
>TRBJ2-7|.|TRBV7-3|.
TGTGCCAGCAGCTTAAGAGGGGCGGGATACGAGCAGTACTTC
CASSLRGAGYEQYF
>TRBJ2-1|.|TRBV10-3|.
TGTGCCATAGGAGGTGGGGGATACAATGAGCAGTTCTTC
CAIGGGGYNEQFF
>TRBJ2-7|.|TRBV7-8|.
TGTGCCAGCAGCTTAGCAGCCGGGGTCATTTCCTACGAGCAGTACTTC
CASSLAAGVISYEQYF
>TRBJ2-5|.|TRBV29-1|.
TGCAGCGCCCAAAGTAGACTAGTCAAAGAGACCCAGTACTTC
CSAQSRLVKETQYF
>TRBJ2-7|TRBD2|TRBV7-2|.
TGTGCCAGCAGCCCCAGACCTAGCGGGAGGGCGGGTTACGAGCAGTACTTC
CASSPRPSGRAGYEQYF
>TRBJ1-5|TRBD1|TRBV27|few
TGTGCCAGCAGTTTAGCAGGGGGCGATCAGCCCCAGCATTTT
CASSLAGGDQPQHF
>TRBJ2-7|TRBD2|TRBV18|.
TGTGCCAGCTCACTTCTACTAGCGGGAGGCTCCTACGAGCAGTACTTC
CASSLLLAGGSYEQYF
>TRBJ2-6|TRBD1|TRBV6-5|.
TGTGCCAGCAGACGACAGGGGTCTGGGGCCAACGTCCTGACTTTC
CASRRQGSGANVLTF
>TRBJ2-7|.|TRBV10-3|.
TGTGCCATCAGTGAGGAAGGACGACCTCCCTACGAGCAGTACTTC
CAISEEGRPPYEQYF
>TRBJ2-7|.|TRBV2|.
TGTGCCAGCAGTGTGAGTAAACATAACTACGAGCAGTACTTC
CASSVSKHNYEQYF
>TRBJ2-3|.|TRBV19|once
TGTGCCAGTAGGCCGGGACTCCAAATCACAGATACGCAGTATTTT
CASRPGLQITDTQYF